This TCR beta chain was observed in a study of graft-versus-host responses after intestinal transplantation. Study details: Transplant types were multivisceral, liver-intestinal, or isolated intestinal. For 3 to 4 years after anti-thymocyte globulin induction, all recipients took tacrolimus and steroids.

Trimming took 2 bases from V and 0 from J, leaving 9 bases between them. This CDR3 has 15 residues. Germline V gene sequence: CDR1 SGHNT, CDR2 YENEEA. Study-wide results and caveats: GvH clones occurred in recipient marrow; some first appeared in ileum or blood.

The protocol was immunoSEQ multiplex PCR, while the TCRdb copy is restricted to in-frame clones and leaves out a portion. The sample lists around 16,000 clones, around nine tenths occurring once. With respect to this clone: Its antigen is not identified.

This receptor was identified in a human patient who received an intestinal transplant, so some T cells may come from the graft donor. The specimen was PBMCs, collected roughly 15 weeks after intestinal transplant. J is TRBJ2-3 and V is TRBV11-3; D assignment may be TRBD1 or TRBD2 (5 bases each). CDR3 sequence (DNA): TGTGCCAGCAGCTTAAATGGGGGTAGCACAGATACGCAGTATTTT. It encodes CASSLNGGSTDTQYF.